These T cell receptor beta chains were read from a single sample in a study of cytomegalovirus exposure and HLA in healthy donors. Sequenced by immunoSEQ multiplex PCR; TCRdb stores in-frame clones only, minus some. Counted here are 120,000 or so clones, almost 85% occurring once; the ten biggest clones make up 1.5%. The specimen sequenced was PBMCs. The receptors shown here come from a woman under 30 in good health and CMV-seronegative. Both conserved end residues are part of each CDR3. D genes are given only for firm matches. Clone size appears in some rows only: once, few, many, or a class for an expanded clone.

v_call	d_call	j_call	clone_size	cdr3_aa	cdr3_nt
TRBV6-5	TRBD2	TRBJ2-5	NA	CASHKTSGRQTQYF	TGTGCCAGCCACAAGACTAGCGGGAGACAGACCCAGTACTTC
TRBV2	TRBD1	TRBJ1-6	NA	CASIGGPYNSPLHF	TGTGCCAGCATAGGGGGCCCTTATAATTCACCCCTCCACTTT
TRBV13	TRBD1	TRBJ1-5	NA	CASSLATGLSNQPQHF	TGTGCCAGCAGCTTAGCGACAGGGCTCAGCAATCAGCCCCAGCATTTT
TRBV11-2	NA	TRBJ1-2	NA	CASSLITGYGYTF	TGTGCCAGCAGTTTAATCACAGGGTACGGCTACACCTTC
TRBV7-8	NA	TRBJ1-6	NA	CASSLIAGSPLHF	TGTGCCAGCAGCTTAATAGCGGGGTCACCCCTCCACTTT
TRBV7-9	NA	TRBJ1-2	NA	CASSYTDSGANYGYTF	TGTGCCAGCAGCTATACGGACAGCGGGGCTAACTATGGCTACACCTTC
TRBV27	NA	TRBJ2-7	few	CASSSGSSYEQYF	TGTGCCAGCAGTTCGGGGAGCTCCTACGAGCAGTACTTC
TRBV19	TRBD1	TRBJ1-5	NA	CASRHRGLNQPQHF	TGTGCCAGTAGACACAGGGGGCTCAATCAGCCCCAGCATTTT
TRBV6-5	NA	TRBJ2-7	NA	CASSYERAYEQYF	TGTGCCAGCAGTTACGAGAGGGCCTACGAGCAGTACTTC
TRBV28	TRBD2	TRBJ2-7	NA	CASSFGASGSIGSYEQYF	TGTGCCAGCAGTTTTGGGGCTAGCGGGAGTATTGGCTCCTACGAGCAGTACTTC
TRBV19	NA	TRBJ2-1	NA	CASIGGIVSNEQFF	TGTGCCAGTATTGGCGGGATCGTGTCCAATGAGCAGTTCTTC
TRBV15	TRBD2	TRBJ2-3	few	CATSPWASGTGGNTDTQYF	TGTGCCACCAGCCCCTGGGCTAGCGGGACCGGTGGGAACACAGATACGCAGTATTTT
TRBV9	NA	TRBJ1-1	NA	CASSALGRANTEAFF	TGTGCCAGCAGTGCCTTGGGGAGAGCTAACACTGAAGCTTTCTTT
TRBV7-8	TRBD1	TRBJ1-2	NA	CASSLEGQGAYYGYTF	TGTGCCAGCAGCTTAGAAGGGCAGGGGGCTTACTATGGCTACACCTTC
TRBV5-1	NA	TRBJ2-1	NA	CASSSGGSRRDNEQFF	TGCGCCAGCAGCTCGGGTGGAAGCAGACGCGACAATGAGCAGTTCTTC
TRBV28	TRBD2	TRBJ2-7	few	CASSLRPGGRSYEQYF	TGTGCCAGCAGTTTGCGTCCGGGAGGCCGCTCCTACGAGCAGTACTTC